This record concerns one T cell receptor (beta chain) sequence. Its antigen is unidentified. The sample comes from a study of Ad26.COV2.S vaccination and SARS-CoV-2 variants. Across the whole study: Intramuscularly, Ad26.COV2.S was given either once or twice, 56 days apart. Study-level findings and limits: Whether participants received vaccine or placebo, their non-spike TCR breadth was similar. Using TCR breadth and depth analyses may have led to underestimated total T cell responses. Vaccine recipients showed a spike-specific TCR breadth that was higher than in placebo recipients.

Sequenced by immunoSEQ multiplex PCR; TCRdb stores in-frame clones only, minus some. The sample has some 340,000 clones, about 82% seen once. Treatment defined: 15 to 20 received Ad26.COV2.S at low or high dose, single or two shots; five or six received placebo; per-sample allocation not given. Repertoires come from day 63 after the first vaccine or placebo injection. The clonotype comes from a person between 18 and 59 years old who received the Ad26.COV2.S COVID-19 vaccine or a placebo. Material: peripheral blood, obtained in a trial of Ad26.COV2.S vaccine versus placebo.

As DNA, the CDR3 is TGTGCCAGCAGCCCTCTCGGGACAGGGCGTCTAAATGAAAAACTGTTTTTT. Amino acids: CASSPLGTGRLNEKLFF. The J gene is TRBJ1-4, the V gene TRBV14, with TRBD1 matching over 9 bases. This CDR3 has 17 residues. CDR1 is SGHDN, CDR2 FVKESK, per germline. With 4 bases clipped from V and 5 bases from J, the junction kept 11 bases outside the gene matches.